This passage covers 7 T cell receptor beta chains from one sample sequenced in a study of identical twins. TCRdb called the 5' RACE reads again in MiXCR, with one record for every CDR3 protein. Of some 500,000 distinct CDR3 sequences listed, less than 25% were seen once; the top ten hold approximately 0.95%. The data were also submitted as part of a second study, on T cells expressing NK-cell markers.

The source material was CD4+ T cells sorted from blood. The receptors derive from a woman aged 18-29 years in good health.

This clonotype was counted only a few times. The chain has TRBV7-2 and TRBJ1-1; TRBD1 might be the D (5 bases). The CDR3 runs 12 residues. Trimming took 2 bases from V and 9 from J, leaving 10 bases between them. Germline V gene sequence: CDR1 SGHTA, CDR2 FQGNSA. The CDR3 loop reads CASSLSQGKAFF. CDR3 coding DNA: TGTGCCAGCAGCTTAAGTCAGGGAAAAGCTTTCTTT. Filled out from reference TRBV7-2 and TRBJ1-1, the complete variable domain reads GAGVSQSPSNKVTEKGKDVELRCDPISGHTALYWYRQSLGQGLEFLIYFQGNSAPDKSGLPSDRFSAERTGGSVSTLTIQRTQQEDSAVYLCASSLSQGKAFFGQGTRLTVV.

A few counts support this clonotype. The chain combines TRBV12-3 or TRBV12-4 with TRBJ2-1, with D hard to call. The CDR3 has 17 amino acids. V lost 3 bases to trimming and J lost 2 bases, with 17 bases between them. CDR3 residues: CASSFILLRRPYNEQFF. The CDR3 bases are TGTGCCAGCAGTTTCATCCTTCTGCGGCGGCCCTACAATGAGCAGTTCTTC.

Here the CDR3 DNA reads TGCAGCGTTGAAGTCGAAGCTCAAGAGACCCAGTACTTC. This sequence encodes CSVEVEAQETQYF. V and J are TRBV29-1 and TRBJ2-5; no firm D call. Trimming removed 1 base from V and 2 bases from J, with 8 bases in between. The CDR3 covers 13 residues. Germline assignment: CDR1 SQVTM and CDR2 ANQGSEA.

This clonotype was picked up a small number of times. V and J are TRBV20-1 and TRBJ2-7, with D uncertain. This CDR3 has 15 residues. Trimming removed 3 bases at V and 3 bases at J, with 18 bases between. Germline CDR1 is DFQATT and CDR2 is SNEGSKA (reference sequence). The chain's CDR3 is CSARSAVRAVYEQYF. The CDR3 DNA follows: TGCAGTGCTAGGTCTGCGGTCCGAGCCGTCTACGAGCAGTACTTC.

The V gene is TRBV27, the J gene TRBJ2-2; D is unresolved. Per the germline V gene, CDR1 is MNHEY and CDR2 is SMNVEV (reference sequence). This CDR3 region has 15 residues. The germline V and J ends were trimmed by 2 bases and 6 bases, with 13 bases remaining between them. The CDR3 is CASSLRLYAPGELFF. CDR3 nucleotides: TGTGCCAGCAGTTTACGGTTGTATGCCCCCGGGGAGCTGTTTTTT.

The chain employs TRBV6-1 and TRBJ2-7; 7 nucleotides agree with TRBD1. Looked up from germline, CDR1 is MNHNS and CDR2 is SASEGT. Trimming removed 4 bases from V and 4 bases from J; junction bases left unmatched: 10. This CDR3 comprises 15 residues. The CDR3 protein is CASSGSGTVEYEQYF. CDR3 coding DNA: TGTGCCAGCAGTGGATCTGGGACAGTCGAATACGAGCAGTACTTC.

This clonotype was observed a handful of times. The gene calls are TRBV5-1 and TRBJ2-7; 12 bases map to TRBD2. Trimming removed 4 bases from V and 2 bases from J; junction bases left unmatched: 7. Germline CDR1 SGHRS, CDR2 YFSETQ. The CDR3 spans 16 residues. CDR3 coding DNA: TGCGCCAGCAGCGTGAGCCGACTAGCGGGGGCCTACGAGCAGTACTTC. It translates to CASSVSRLAGAYEQYF.